This T cell receptor (beta chain) was captured in a study of shared clonotypes between healthy human individuals. Study outcomes and limitations: Compared with memory subsets, naive subsets generally had larger estimated richness.

About this clone itself: Its antigen is not known.

Libraries were prepared by immunoSEQ multiplex PCR; TCRdb keeps only in-frame clonotypes and omits some of them. The sample lists over a million clones; about 70% were seen once. This CDR3 comprises 16 residues. Looked up from germline, CDR1 is LGHNA and CDR2 is YSLEER. V lost 1 base, J lost 1 base, and 13 bases lay in between. The sequence came from a young man in good health. Sequenced material: memory CD4+ T cells sorted from blood. As for subset: CD45RA-negative fraction. This chain links TRBV4-3 with TRBJ1-1; maybe TRBD1 (5 bases). CDR3: CASSQAVGQGNTEAFF. The CDR3 bases are TGCGCCAGCAGCCAAGCGGTGGGCCAGGGGAACACTGAAGCTTTCTTT.